This TCR beta chain originates from a study of CD8 T cells in ankylosing spondylitis. As concerns this clonotype: The antigen is unknown.

Quantitative barcoded 5'-RACE was used to prepare TCR beta libraries. One entry per CDR3 protein results from TCRdb running MiXCR on the 5' RACE reads. This table has about 700,000 distinct CDR3 sequences, 15% to 20% appearing once. General study results and limits: What seemed typical of ankylosing spondylitis blood was a TCR beta motif built from roughly eight highly homologous variants. CD8+ disease-linked clones were present at relatively low frequencies in blood. Significantly higher representation of disease-linked clones was reported for matched ankylosing spondylitis synovial fluid.

Sequenced: blood, either unsorted or a sorted T cell fraction (not recorded which). This receptor was obtained from a male donor with ankylosing spondylitis.

The CDR3 DNA follows: TGTGCCAGCAGCAATGGAGCTCTTGGAGAGCAGTACTTC. Encoded protein: CASSNGALGEQYF. V and J are TRBV11-2 and TRBJ2-7; D not certain. Trimming cost V 5 bases and J 7 bases, with 15 bases left between them. Germline values: CDR1 SGHAT, CDR2 FQNNGV. There are 13 residues in the CDR3.